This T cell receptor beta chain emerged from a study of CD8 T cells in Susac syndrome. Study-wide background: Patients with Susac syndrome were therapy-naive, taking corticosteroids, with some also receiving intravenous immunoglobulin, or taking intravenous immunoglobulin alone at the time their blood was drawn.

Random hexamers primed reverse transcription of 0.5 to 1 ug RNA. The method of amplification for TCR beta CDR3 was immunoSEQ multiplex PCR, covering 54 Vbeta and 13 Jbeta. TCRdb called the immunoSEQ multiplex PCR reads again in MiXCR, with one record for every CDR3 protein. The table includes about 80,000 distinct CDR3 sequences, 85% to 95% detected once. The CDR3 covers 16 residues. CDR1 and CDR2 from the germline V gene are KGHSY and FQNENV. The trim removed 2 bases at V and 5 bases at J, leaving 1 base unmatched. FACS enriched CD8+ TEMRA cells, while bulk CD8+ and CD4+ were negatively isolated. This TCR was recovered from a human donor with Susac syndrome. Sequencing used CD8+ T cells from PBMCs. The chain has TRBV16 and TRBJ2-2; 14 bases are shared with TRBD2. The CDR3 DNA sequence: TGTGCCAGCAGCCAAGGACTAGCGGGAGGTACCGGGGAGCTGTTTTTT. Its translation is CASSQGLAGGTGELFF.